This record looks at one TCR beta chain sequence and its context. Its antigen is currently unknown. These data come from a study of regulatory T cells in long-lasting Graves disease. Broader study findings: Persistent disease was associated with favored TRBV28 usage and with favored use of TRBJ1-2 and TRBJ2-5. The study examined only peripheral blood, not thyroid tissue.

Specified time point: persistent/refractory GD, antithyroid drugs over 5 years with positive TRAb. The TCR library was made from RNA that had been extracted from PBMCs in TRIzol. Into tubes containing EDTA, nine milliliters of peripheral blood were drawn. Deletions cut 0 bases from V and 0 bases from J, with 6 bases between. Germline V CDR1 and CDR2: SGHRS, YFSETQ. The CDR3 runs to 15 residues. Both iRepertoire HTBI primers and Arm-PCR of CDR3 regions were used to build the TCR beta libraries. Methods used by the authors: The samples included around 65 TRBV and over 13 TRBJ segments. TCRdb reprocessed the multiplex PCR reads with MiXCR, giving one entry per CDR3 protein. TCRdb, rather than the study authors, made the V and J calls. The sample yields about 470,000 distinct CDR3 sequences, about 20% seen once.

The sequenced sample was peripheral blood mononuclear cells (PBMCs), obtained when the disease was refractory, from a patient treated with antithyroid drugs. The chain combines TRBV5-1 with TRBJ2-2, with unresolved D. This clonotype originated in a female donor with Graves disease. In DNA form, the CDR3 reads TGCGCCAGCAGCTTGGAGGTTGCGAACACCGGGGAGCTGTTTTTT. Its protein is CASSLEVANTGELFF.